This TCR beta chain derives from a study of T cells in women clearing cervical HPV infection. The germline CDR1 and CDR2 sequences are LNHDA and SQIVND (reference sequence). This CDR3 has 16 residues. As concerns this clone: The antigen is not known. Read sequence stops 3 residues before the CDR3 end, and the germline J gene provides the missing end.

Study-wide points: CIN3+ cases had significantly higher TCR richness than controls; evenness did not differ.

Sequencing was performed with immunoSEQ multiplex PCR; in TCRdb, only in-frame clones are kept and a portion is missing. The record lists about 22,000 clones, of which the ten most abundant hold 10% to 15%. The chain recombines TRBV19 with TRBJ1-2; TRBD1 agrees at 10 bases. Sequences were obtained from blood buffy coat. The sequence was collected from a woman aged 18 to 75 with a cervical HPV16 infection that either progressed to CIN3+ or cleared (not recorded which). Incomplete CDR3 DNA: TGTGCCAGTAGTCCTACCGGGACAGGGGATTCCTACGAC. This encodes CASSPTGTGDSYD. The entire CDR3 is CASSPTGTGDSYDYTF.